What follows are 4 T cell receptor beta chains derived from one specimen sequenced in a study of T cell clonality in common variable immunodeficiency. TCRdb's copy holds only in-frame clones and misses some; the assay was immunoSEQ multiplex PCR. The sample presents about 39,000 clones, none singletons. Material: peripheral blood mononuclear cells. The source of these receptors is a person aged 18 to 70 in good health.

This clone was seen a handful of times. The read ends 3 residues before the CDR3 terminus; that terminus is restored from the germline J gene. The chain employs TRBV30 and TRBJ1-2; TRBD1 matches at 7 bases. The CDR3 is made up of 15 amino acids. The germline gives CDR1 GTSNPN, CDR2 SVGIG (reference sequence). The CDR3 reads CAYSRGEGNHNDYTF. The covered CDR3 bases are TGTGCCTACTCCAGGGGGGAGGGAAATCACAATGAC.

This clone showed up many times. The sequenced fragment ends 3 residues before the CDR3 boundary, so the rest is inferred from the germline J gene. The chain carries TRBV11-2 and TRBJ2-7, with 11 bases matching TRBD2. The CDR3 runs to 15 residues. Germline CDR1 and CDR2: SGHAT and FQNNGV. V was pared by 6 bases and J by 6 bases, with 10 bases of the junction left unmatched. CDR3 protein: CASSSISGRAGEQYF. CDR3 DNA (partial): TGTGCCAGCAGTTCAATTAGCGGGAGGGCCGGCGAG.

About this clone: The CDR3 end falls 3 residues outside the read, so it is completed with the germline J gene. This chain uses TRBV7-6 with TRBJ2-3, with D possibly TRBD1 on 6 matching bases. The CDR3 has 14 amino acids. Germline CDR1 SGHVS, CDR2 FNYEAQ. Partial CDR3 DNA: TGTGCCAGCAGCTTGTATGGGGGCCAAGAGACG. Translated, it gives CASSLYGGQET. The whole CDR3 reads CASSLYGGQETQYF.

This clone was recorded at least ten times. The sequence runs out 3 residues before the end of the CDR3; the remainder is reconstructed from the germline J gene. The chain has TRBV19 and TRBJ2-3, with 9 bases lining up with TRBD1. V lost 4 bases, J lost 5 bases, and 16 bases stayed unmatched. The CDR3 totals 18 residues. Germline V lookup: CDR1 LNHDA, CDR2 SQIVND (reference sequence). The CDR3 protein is CASSTQLTGTGYGDTQYF. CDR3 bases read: TGTGCCAGTAGTACCCAATTGACTGGGACAGGGTATGGAGATACG.